These 3 T cell receptor beta chains came from one sample sequenced in a study of T cell responses to AZD1222 COVID-19 vaccine. Data came from immunoSEQ multiplex PCR; TCRdb stores just in-frame clones and leaves some out. The table lists about 120,000 clones, 80% to 90% of them singletons, with 9.4% in the top ten. The sequencing used peripheral blood, collected on day 0 of AZD1222 vaccination. The receptors shown here come from an adult in good health.

Regarding this clone: This CDR3 is also generated by other DNA sequences in the sample. The chain employs TRBV9 and TRBJ2-5; D remains unclear. V was cut by 0 bases and J by 3 bases, with 12 bases left in between. This CDR3 has 15 residues. Germline values: CDR1 SGDLS, CDR2 YYNGEE. CDR3 residues: CASSVAGLAEETQYF. The CDR3 bases are TGTGCCAGCAGCGTAGCGGGTTTGGCCGAAGAGACCCAGTACTTC.

The J gene is TRBJ2-1, the V gene TRBV5-4, with a possible D match to TRBD1 (6 bases). Trimming took off 4 bases at V and 3 bases at J, with 11 bases between the two ends. This CDR3 contains 14 residues. Germline CDR1 reads SGHNT; CDR2 reads YYREEE (reference sequence). The CDR3 sequence is CASSRTANYNEQFF. In DNA, the CDR3 is TGTGCCAGCAGCCGGACAGCCAACTACAATGAGCAGTTCTTC.

The rearrangement uses TRBV28 and TRBJ1-5; no clear D gene. The CDR3 has 12 amino acids. CDR1 and CDR2 (germline): MDHEN, SYDVKM. V lost 7 bases and J 3 bases, leaving 7 bases between the germline ends. CDR3 coding DNA: TGTGCCAGCAAAGGGAACAATCAGCCCCAGCATTTT. Translating it yields CASKGNNQPQHF.